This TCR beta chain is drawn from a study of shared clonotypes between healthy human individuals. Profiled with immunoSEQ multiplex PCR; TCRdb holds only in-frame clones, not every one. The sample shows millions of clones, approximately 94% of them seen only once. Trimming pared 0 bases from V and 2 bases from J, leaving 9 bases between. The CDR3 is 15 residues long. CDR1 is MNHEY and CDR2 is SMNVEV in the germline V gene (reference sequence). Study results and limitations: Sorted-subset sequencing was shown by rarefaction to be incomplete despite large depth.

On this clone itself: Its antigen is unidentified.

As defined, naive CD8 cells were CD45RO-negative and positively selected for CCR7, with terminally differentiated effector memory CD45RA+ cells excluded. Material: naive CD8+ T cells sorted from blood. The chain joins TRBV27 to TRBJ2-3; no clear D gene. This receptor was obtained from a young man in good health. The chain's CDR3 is CASSLSAEITDTQYF. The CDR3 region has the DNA TGTGCCAGCAGTTTATCGGCAGAGATCACAGATACGCAGTATTTT.